This TCR beta chain originates from a study of blood T cells in healthy people across ages. This clonotype was seen a few times. This CDR3 contains 15 residues. V lost 8 bases, J lost 7 bases, and 15 bases stayed unmatched. A J-beta primer mix and a sample-barcoded 5' primer were used in a second PCR of roughly 7 to 12 cycles. TCRdb analysed the 5' RACE reads with MiXCR anew, one entry per CDR3 protein. The sample shows 1.5 million to 2 million distinct CDR3 sequences, roughly 28% of them seen only once. The chain carries TRBV12-3 or TRBV12-4 and TRBJ1-2, with 8 bases aligning to TRBD1. Sequenced input: blood. The TCR sequence derives from a woman aged 25 to 39 in good health. The CDR3 region has the DNA TGTGCCAGCGGGCATCCGGGACAGGCGGGGTTTGGCTACACCTTC. Residues: CASGHPGQAGFGYTF.